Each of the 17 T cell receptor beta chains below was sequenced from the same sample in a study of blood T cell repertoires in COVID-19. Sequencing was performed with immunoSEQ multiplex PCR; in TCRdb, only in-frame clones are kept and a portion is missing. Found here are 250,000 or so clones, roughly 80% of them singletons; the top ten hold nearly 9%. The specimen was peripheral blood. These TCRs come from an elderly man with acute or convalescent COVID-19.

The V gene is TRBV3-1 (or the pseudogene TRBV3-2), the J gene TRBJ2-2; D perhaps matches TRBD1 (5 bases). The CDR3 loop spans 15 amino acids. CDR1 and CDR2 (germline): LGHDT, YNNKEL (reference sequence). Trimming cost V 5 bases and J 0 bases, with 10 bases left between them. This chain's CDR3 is CASSTRAPNTGELFF. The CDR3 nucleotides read TGTGCCAGCAGCACCAGGGCCCCGAACACCGGGGAGCTGTTTTTT.

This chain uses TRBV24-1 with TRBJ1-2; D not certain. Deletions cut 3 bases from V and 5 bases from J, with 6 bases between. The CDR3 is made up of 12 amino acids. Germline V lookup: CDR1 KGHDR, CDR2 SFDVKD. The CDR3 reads CATSDGRYGYTF. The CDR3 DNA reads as TGTGCCACCAGTGATGGGCGTTATGGCTACACCTTC.

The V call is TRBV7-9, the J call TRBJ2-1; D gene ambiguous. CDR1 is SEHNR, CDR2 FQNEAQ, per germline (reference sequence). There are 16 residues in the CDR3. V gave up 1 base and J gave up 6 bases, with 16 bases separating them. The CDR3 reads CASSLVFQVSVNEQFF. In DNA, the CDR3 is TGTGCCAGCAGCTTAGTGTTCCAGGTGTCGGTCAATGAGCAGTTCTTC. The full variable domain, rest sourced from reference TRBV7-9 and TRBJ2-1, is DTGVSQNPRHKITKRGQNVTFRCDPISEHNRLYWYRQTLGQGPEFLTYFQNEAQLEKSRLLSDRFSAERPKGSFSTLEIQRTEQGDSAMYLCASSLVFQVSVNEQFFGPGTRLTVL.

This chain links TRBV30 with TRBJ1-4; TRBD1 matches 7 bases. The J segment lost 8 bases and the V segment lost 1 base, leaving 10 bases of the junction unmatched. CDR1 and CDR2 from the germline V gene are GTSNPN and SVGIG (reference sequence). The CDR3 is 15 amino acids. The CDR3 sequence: CAWSGLRAGGEKLFF. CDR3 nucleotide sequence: TGTGCCTGGAGTGGTCTGAGGGCAGGGGGAGAAAAACTGTTTTTT.

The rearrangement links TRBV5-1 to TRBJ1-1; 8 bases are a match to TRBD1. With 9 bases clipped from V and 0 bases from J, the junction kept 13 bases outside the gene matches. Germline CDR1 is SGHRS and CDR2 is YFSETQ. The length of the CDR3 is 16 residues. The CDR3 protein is CATRAGQGIMNTEAFF. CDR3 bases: TGCGCCACGAGGGCCGGACAGGGAATAATGAACACTGAAGCTTTCTTT.

This CDR3 reads CASSEGAGTDTQYF. In DNA, the CDR3 is TGCGCCAGCAGCGAAGGGGCCGGCACAGATACGCAGTATTTT. The J gene is TRBJ2-3, the V gene TRBV5-1, with TRBD1 as a possible D gene (5 bases). Germline V gene lookup returns CDR1 SGHRS and CDR2 YFSETQ. The CDR3 loop spans 14 amino acids. V shed 4 bases and J shed 1 base, with 10 bases lying between them.

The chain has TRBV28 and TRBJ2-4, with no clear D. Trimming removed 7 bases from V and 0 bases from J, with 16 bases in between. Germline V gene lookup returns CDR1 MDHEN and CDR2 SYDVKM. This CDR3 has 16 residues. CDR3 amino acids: CASTRKEWVAKNIQYF. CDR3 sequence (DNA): TGTGCCAGCACTAGAAAGGAGTGGGTAGCCAAAAACATTCAGTACTTC.

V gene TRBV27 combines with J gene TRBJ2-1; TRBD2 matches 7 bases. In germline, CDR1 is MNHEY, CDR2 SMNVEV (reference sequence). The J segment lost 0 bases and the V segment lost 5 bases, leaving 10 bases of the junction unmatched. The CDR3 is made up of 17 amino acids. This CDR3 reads CASSPPGGEASYNEQFF. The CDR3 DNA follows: TGTGCCAGCAGTCCCCCGGGGGGAGAGGCCTCCTACAATGAGCAGTTCTTC.

The CDR3: CASSYSGHIQYF. The CDR3 DNA follows: TGTGCCAGCAGCTACTCGGGTCACATTCAGTACTTC. V gene TRBV5-4 combines with J gene TRBJ2-4; the D is unclear. CDR1 and CDR2 (germline): SGHNT, YYREEE (reference sequence). V was trimmed by 3 bases and J by 8 bases, leaving 9 bases between them. This CDR3 has 12 amino acids.

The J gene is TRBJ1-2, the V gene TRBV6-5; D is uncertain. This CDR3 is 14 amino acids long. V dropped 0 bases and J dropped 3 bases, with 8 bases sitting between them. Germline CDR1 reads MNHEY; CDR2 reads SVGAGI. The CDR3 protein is CASSYSMEHYGYTF. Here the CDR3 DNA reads TGTGCCAGCAGTTACTCAATGGAGCACTATGGCTACACCTTC.

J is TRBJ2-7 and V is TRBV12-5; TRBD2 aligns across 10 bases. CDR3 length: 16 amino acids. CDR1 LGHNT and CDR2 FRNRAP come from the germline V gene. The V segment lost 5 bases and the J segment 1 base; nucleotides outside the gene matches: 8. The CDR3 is CASGPGPSGRSYEQYF. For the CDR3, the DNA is TGTGCTAGTGGTCCCGGGCCTAGCGGGAGATCCTACGAGCAGTACTTC.

CDR3 region: CARQKGGGTEAFF. DNA of the CDR3: TGTGCCAGGCAAAAGGGAGGGGGCACTGAAGCTTTCTTT. The V and J genes are TRBV6-5 and TRBJ1-1; a possible D gene is TRBD1 (6 bases). V lost 9 bases to trimming and J lost 4 bases, with 15 bases between them. The CDR3 runs 13 residues. The germline CDR1 and CDR2 sequences are MNHEY and SVGAGI.

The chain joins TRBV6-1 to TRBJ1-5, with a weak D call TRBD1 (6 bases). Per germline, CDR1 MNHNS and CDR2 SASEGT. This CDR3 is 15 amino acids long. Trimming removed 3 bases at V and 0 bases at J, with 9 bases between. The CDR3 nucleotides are TGTGCCAGCAGTGATGGACAGTATAGCAATCAGCCCCAGCATTTT. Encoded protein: CASSDGQYSNQPQHF.

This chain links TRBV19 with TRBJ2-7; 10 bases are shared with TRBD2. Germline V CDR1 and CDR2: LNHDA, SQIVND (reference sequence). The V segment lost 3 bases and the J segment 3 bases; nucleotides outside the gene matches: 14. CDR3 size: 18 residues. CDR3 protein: CASSMFGTPSGSLYEQYF. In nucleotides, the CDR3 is TGTGCCAGTAGTATGTTCGGGACGCCTAGCGGGAGCCTCTACGAGCAGTACTTC.

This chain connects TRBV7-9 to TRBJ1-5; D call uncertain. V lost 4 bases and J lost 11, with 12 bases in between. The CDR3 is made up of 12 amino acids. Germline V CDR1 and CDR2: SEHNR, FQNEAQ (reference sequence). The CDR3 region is CASSSEIGAQHF. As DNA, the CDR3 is TGTGCCAGCAGCTCGGAGATCGGGGCCCAGCATTTT.

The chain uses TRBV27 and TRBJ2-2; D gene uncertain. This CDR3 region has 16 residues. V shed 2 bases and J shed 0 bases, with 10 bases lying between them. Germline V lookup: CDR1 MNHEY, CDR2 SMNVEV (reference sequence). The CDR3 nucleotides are TGTGCCAGCAGTTTAAGTCCGAGCCCGAACACCGGGGAGCTGTTTTTT. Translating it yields CASSLSPSPNTGELFF.

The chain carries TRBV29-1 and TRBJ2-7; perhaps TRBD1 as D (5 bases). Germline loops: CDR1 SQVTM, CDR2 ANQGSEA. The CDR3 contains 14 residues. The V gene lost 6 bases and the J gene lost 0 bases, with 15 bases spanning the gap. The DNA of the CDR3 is TGCAGCGTCCGAACAGGTGTTGGCTCCTACGAGCAGTACTTC. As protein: CSVRTGVGSYEQYF.